This T cell receptor (beta chain) was retrieved from a study of T cell repertoires in cytomegalovirus infection. As concerns this clonotype: Its antigen is undetermined.

CDR1 is SQVTM, CDR2 ANQGSEA, per germline. V lost 6 bases to trimming and J lost 2 bases, with 8 bases between them. The CDR3 is 12 amino acids. A single record per CDR3 protein comes from TCRdb applying MiXCR to the reads. This sample yields hundreds of thousands of distinct CDR3 sequences, of which more than 30% are seen a single time; roughly a sixth belongs to the top ten. This sequence was found in a human donor in good health (CMV status not recorded). Some clones in this sample may be carry-over from other donors' samples. The gene calls are TRBV29-1 and TRBJ1-5; D is possibly TRBD1 (5 bases). The material was cultured PBMCs, obtained from culture after CMV antigen stimulation. This CDR3 is CSVGEGNQPQHF. The CDR3 DNA is TGCAGCGTGGGGGAGGGCAATCAGCCCCAGCATTTT. The full variable domain, rest sourced from reference TRBV29-1 and TRBJ1-5, is SAVISQKPSRDICQRGTSLTIQCQVDSQVTMMFWYRQQPGQSLTLIATANQGSEATYESGFVIDKFPISRPNLTFSTLTVSNMSPEDSSIYLCSVGEGNQPQHFGDGTRLSIL.